This T cell receptor (beta chain) was retrieved from a study of T cell repertoires in cytomegalovirus infection. About the research overall: Indicated by public TCR beta signatures were CMV infection and matching HLA type.

Study findings and constraints: The study found HLA-C-restricted CMV-specific TCR beta clonotypes dominating the ex vivo response.

TCRdb fed the reads into MiXCR, producing one record per CDR3 protein. The table lists about 920,000 distinct CDR3 sequences, approximately 31% of them singletons. Germline-derived CDR1 and CDR2 are SQVTM and ANQGSEA. The ends lost 4 bases at V and 5 bases at J; junction bases unmatched: 8. The CDR3 contains 13 residues. About this clonotype: Its target is not known.

The receptor was derived from a human donor in good health (CMV status not recorded). Some clones in this sample may be carry-over from other donors' samples. The genes are TRBV29-1 and TRBJ2-7; 7 bases are shared with TRBD1. The sequencing used cultured CD8+ T cells from PBMCs, collected from culture after CMV antigen stimulation. The CDR3 sequence: CSVVPQGLHEQYF. The CDR3 DNA follows: TGCAGCGTTGTGCCACAGGGGCTCCACGAGCAGTACTTC.